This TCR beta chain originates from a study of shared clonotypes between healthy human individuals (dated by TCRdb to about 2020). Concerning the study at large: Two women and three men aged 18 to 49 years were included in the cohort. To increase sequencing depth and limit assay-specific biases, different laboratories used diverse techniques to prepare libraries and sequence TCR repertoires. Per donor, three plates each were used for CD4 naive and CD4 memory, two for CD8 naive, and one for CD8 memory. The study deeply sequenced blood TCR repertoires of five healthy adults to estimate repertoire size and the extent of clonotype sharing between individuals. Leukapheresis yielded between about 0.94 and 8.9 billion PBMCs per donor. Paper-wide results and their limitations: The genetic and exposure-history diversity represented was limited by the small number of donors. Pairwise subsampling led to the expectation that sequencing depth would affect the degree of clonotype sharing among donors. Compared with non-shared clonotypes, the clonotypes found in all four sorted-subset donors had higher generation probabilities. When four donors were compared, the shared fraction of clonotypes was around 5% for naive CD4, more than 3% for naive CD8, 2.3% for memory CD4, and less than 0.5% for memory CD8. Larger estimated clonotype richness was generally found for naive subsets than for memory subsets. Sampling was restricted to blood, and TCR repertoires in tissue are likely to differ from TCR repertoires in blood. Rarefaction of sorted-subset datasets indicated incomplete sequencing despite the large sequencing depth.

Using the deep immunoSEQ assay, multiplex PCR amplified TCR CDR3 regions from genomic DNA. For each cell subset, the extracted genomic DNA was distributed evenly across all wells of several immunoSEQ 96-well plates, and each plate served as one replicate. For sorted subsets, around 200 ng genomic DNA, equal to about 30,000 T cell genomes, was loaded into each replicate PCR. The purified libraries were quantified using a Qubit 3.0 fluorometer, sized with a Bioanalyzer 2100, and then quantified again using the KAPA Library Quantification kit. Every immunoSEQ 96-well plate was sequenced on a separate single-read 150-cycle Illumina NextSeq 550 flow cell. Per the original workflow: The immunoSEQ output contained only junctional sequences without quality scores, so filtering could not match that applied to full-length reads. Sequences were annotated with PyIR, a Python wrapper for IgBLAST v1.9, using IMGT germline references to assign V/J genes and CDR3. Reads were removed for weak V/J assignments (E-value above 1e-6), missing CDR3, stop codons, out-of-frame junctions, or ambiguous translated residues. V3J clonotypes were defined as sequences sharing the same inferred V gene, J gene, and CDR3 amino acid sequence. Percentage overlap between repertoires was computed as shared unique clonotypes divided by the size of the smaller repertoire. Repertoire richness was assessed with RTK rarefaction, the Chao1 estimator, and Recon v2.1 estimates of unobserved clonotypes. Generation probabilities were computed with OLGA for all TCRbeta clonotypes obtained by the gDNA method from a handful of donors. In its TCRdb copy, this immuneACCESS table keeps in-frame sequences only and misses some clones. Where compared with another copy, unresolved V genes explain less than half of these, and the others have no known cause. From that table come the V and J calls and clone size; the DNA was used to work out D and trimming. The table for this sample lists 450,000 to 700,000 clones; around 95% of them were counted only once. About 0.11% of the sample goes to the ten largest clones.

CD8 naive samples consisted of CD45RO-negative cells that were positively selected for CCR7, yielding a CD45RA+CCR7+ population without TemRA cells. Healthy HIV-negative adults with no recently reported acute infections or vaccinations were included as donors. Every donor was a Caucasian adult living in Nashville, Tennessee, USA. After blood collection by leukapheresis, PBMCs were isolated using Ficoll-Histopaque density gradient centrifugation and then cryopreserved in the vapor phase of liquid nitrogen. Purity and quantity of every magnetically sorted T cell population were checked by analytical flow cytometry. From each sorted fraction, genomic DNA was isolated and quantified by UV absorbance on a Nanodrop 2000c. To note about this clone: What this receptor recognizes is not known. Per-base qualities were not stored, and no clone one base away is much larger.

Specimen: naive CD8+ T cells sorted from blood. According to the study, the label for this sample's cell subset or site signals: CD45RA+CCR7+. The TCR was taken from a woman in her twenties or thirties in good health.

The DNA sequence is as follows: TGTGCCAGCAGTCCCCTAGTAGCGGTTGGCTACGAGCAGTACTTC. It codes for CASSPLVAVGYEQYF. The sequence links TRBV28 to TRBJ2-7, with TRBD2 as a weak D call on 6 bases. V and J lose 5 bases and 3 bases, and a span of 17 bases separates them. The CDR3, cysteine through phenylalanine, is 15 amino acids long. Only the CDR3 portion is preserved as DNA: 45 bases, with reading frame beginning at the first base. From the germline V gene, CDR1 is MDHEN and CDR2 is SYDVKM.